One sample yielded the 24 T cell receptor beta chains listed below, sequenced in a study of response to subunit inactivated influenza vaccine. TCRdb fed the RT-PCR reads into MiXCR, producing one record per CDR3 protein. Of 630,000 or so distinct CDR3 sequences listed, 15% to 18% are singletons. The input for sequencing was PBMCs from blood, taken 11 to 12 days after vaccination. The receptors were sampled from a man in his fifties who received an inactivated influenza vaccine.

This clonotype was seen a handful of times. V usage is TRBV29-1 and J usage is TRBJ1-1; 9 bases line up with TRBD1. J lost 2 bases, V lost 8 bases, and 9 bases had no gene match. The CDR3 runs to 14 residues. The germline gives CDR1 SQVTM, CDR2 ANQGSEA. The CDR3 here is CSFAGTGLNTEAFF. CDR3 nucleotides: TGCAGCTTCGCCGGGACAGGGCTAAACACTGAAGCTTTCTTT. Filled out from reference TRBV29-1 and TRBJ1-1, the complete variable domain reads SAVISQKPSRDICQRGTSLTIQCQVDSQVTMMFWYRQQPGQSLTLIATANQGSEATYESGFVIDKFPISRPNLTFSTLTVSNMSPEDSSIYLCSFAGTGLNTEAFFGQGTRLTVV.

This clonotype turned up a few times. The chain joins TRBV4-2 to TRBJ1-5; D gene ambiguous. V was cut by 0 bases and J by 2 bases, with 11 bases left in between. CDR1 LGHNA and CDR2 YNFKEQ come from the germline V gene. There are 16 residues in the CDR3. In DNA form, the CDR3 reads TGTGCCAGCAGCCAAGATCAGGCAGGTCGCAATCAGCCCCAGCATTTT. Translating gives CASSQDQAGRNQPQHF.

The genes are TRBV27 and TRBJ2-2; D gene unclear. Between the trimmed V and J ends, which lost 4 bases and 5 bases, there was a span of 11 bases. Germline CDR1 is MNHEY and CDR2 is SMNVEV (reference sequence). The CDR3 totals 14 residues. Here the CDR3 reads CASSYQTYTGELFF. The DNA of the CDR3 is TGTGCCAGCAGTTATCAAACATATACCGGGGAGCTGTTTTTT.

This chain links TRBV11-2 with TRBJ1-3; D is unclear. Trimming removed 4 bases at V and 3 bases at J, with 10 bases between. Per the germline V gene, CDR1 is SGHAT and CDR2 is FQNNGV. The CDR3 runs to 14 residues. The CDR3 DNA reads TGTGCCAGCAGCTCCCTACGGGATGGAAACACCATATATTTT. As protein: CASSSLRDGNTIYF.

This chain uses TRBV6-1 with TRBJ1-5; D is possibly TRBD1 (6 bases). Trimming shortened V by 6 bases and J by 2 bases, and 17 bases separated the two germline ends. Germline-derived CDR1 and CDR2 are MNHNS and SASEGT. This CDR3 contains 16 residues. As DNA, the CDR3 is TGTGCCAGCAGAAGGCTGGGGGCAACGGGCAATCAGCCCCAGCATTTT. Its protein product is CASRRLGATGNQPQHF.

The sample holds a few counts of this clonotype. This sequence joins TRBV27 and TRBJ2-7; TRBD1 or TRBD2 may be the D gene (5 bases each). The CDR3 consists of 14 residues. The V and J ends lost 3 bases and 6 bases respectively, with 15 bases between them. In germline, CDR1 is MNHEY, CDR2 SMNVEV (reference sequence). The CDR3 DNA follows: TGTGCCAGCAGTTTTGGGGCCCTAGGAGGCGAGCAGTACTTC. Its translation is CASSFGALGGEQYF.

The genes are TRBV20-1 and TRBJ1-2; TRBD1 is a possible D gene (5 bases). Germline V gene sequence: CDR1 DFQATT, CDR2 SNEGSKA (reference sequence). Trimming took off 0 bases at V and 5 bases at J, with 10 bases between the two ends. This CDR3 has 13 amino acids. CDR3 amino acids: CSARDPREYGYTF. CDR3 coding DNA: TGCAGTGCTAGAGATCCCAGGGAATATGGCTACACCTTC.

J is TRBJ2-1 and V is TRBV12-3 or TRBV12-4, with D unclear. V was clipped by 6 bases and J by 9 bases, with 12 bases between them. The CDR3 length is 12 residues. The CDR3 reads CASSPLVGEQFF. The CDR3 coding sequence is TGTGCCAGCAGCCCCCTTGTCGGTGAGCAGTTCTTC.

This clonotype was seen ten or more times. The chain joins TRBV29-1 to TRBJ1-2; 8 nucleotides align to TRBD1. Germline CDR1 is SQVTM and CDR2 is ANQGSEA. The V gene end was trimmed by 4 bases and the J gene end by 5 bases; junction bases not matched to a gene: 3. CDR3 length: 12 residues. This chain's CDR3 is CSVAGQGYGYTF. CDR3 in DNA: TGCAGCGTTGCAGGACAGGGTTATGGCTACACCTTC.

A single count supports this clonotype. This rearrangement joins TRBV11-3 to TRBJ2-1; D is unresolved. The CDR3 spans 15 residues. Trimming shortened V by 0 bases and J by 7 bases, and 13 bases separated the two germline ends. Germline V lookup: CDR1 SGHNT, CDR2 YENEEA. The CDR3 DNA is TGTGCCAGCAGCTTAGATCTTCACACGAATAATGAGCAGTTCTTC. Amino acid sequence: CASSLDLHTNNEQFF.

The chain is built from TRBV20-1 and TRBJ2-5; TRBD1 matches at 8 bases. With 1 base clipped from V and 5 bases from J, the junction kept 9 bases outside the gene matches. The CDR3 covers 15 residues. The germline V gene encodes CDR1 DFQATT and CDR2 SNEGSKA (reference sequence). The CDR3 coding sequence is TGCAGTGCTAGAGCACCGCAGGGGGCCGGTGAGACCCAGTACTTC. Translating it yields CSARAPQGAGETQYF.

The rearrangement links TRBV7-2 to TRBJ2-5, with D perhaps TRBD2 (6 bases). The germline V and J ends were trimmed by 1 base and 5 bases, with 14 bases remaining between them. Germline V gene data show CDR1 as SGHTA and CDR2 as FQGNSA. The CDR3 runs 15 residues. The CDR3 bases are TGTGCCAGCAGCTTAGTAGGCGGGGAACTGGAGACCCAGTACTTC. This codes for CASSLVGGELETQYF. The full variable domain, in which reference TRBV7-2 and TRBJ2-5 provide the parts outside the CDR3, is GAGVSQSPSNKVTEKGKDVELRCDPISGHTALYWYRQSLGQGLEFLIYFQGNSAPDKSGLPSDRFSAERTGGSVSTLTIQRTQQEDSAVYLCASSLVGGELETQYFGPGTRLLVL.

This clonotype was counted a few times. This chain joins TRBV4-2 and TRBJ2-5; 9 positions agree with TRBD2. V was clipped by 4 bases and J by 4 bases; unmatched bases: 4. This CDR3 region has 14 residues. CDR1 and CDR2 (germline): LGHNA, YNFKEQ. The CDR3 protein is CASSPGAGGETQYF. The CDR3 DNA reads TGTGCCAGCAGCCCCGGAGCGGGGGGAGAGACCCAGTACTTC.

With regard to this clonotype: One base away lies a much larger clone, so this may be a sequencing read error. The chain couples TRBV5-4 to TRBJ2-5; D is unclear. The CDR3 sequence is 13 residues long. With 2 bases removed from V and 2 bases from J, the gap between germline ends came to 7 bases. Germline V gene lookup returns CDR1 SGHNT and CDR2 YYREEE (reference sequence). CDR3 in amino acids: CASSFQDQETQYF. The CDR3 DNA sequence: TGTGCCAGCAGCTTCCAGGATCAAGAGACCCAGTACTTC.

The chain joins TRBV7-2 to TRBJ2-5, with 11 bases identical to TRBD2. The CDR3 extends over 16 amino acids. The V gene's germline CDR1 is SGHTA and CDR2 FQGNSA. V dropped 1 base and J dropped 2; count of bases not matched to a gene: 3. The CDR3 loop reads CASSLVGLAVQETQYF. The CDR3 bases are TGTGCCAGCAGCTTAGTGGGACTAGCGGTTCAAGAGACCCAGTACTTC.

This chain joins TRBV14 and TRBJ2-2; maybe TRBD1 (6 bases). V lost 0 bases, J lost 3 bases, and 11 bases lay in between. Germline V CDR1 and CDR2: SGHDN, FVKESK. CDR3 size: 16 residues. CDR3: CASSQETDRYTGELFF. The CDR3 DNA follows: TGTGCCAGCAGCCAAGAGACGGACAGATACACCGGGGAGCTGTTTTTT.

This clonotype has only a few counts. This chain uses TRBV28 with TRBJ2-5; D might be TRBD1 or TRBD2, each matching 5 bases. With 6 bases removed from V and 6 bases from J, the gap between germline ends came to 17 bases. The CDR3 consists of 14 residues. Germline CDR1 reads MDHEN; CDR2 reads SYDVKM. The CDR3 DNA reads as TGTGCCAGCAGACAGAGGGACGGTCGGAAGACCCAGTACTTC. The encoded protein is CASRQRDGRKTQYF.

This chain connects TRBV11-2 to TRBJ2-7; 8 positions match TRBD1. The CDR3 has 11 amino acids. Per germline, CDR1 SGHAT and CDR2 FQNNGV. V lost 3 bases, J lost 13 bases, and 5 bases stayed unmatched. The CDR3 region has the DNA TGTGCCAGCAGCTTTGGACAGGGACTCTACTTC. Residues: CASSFGQGLYF.

This clonotype was found many times. V usage is TRBV14 and J usage is TRBJ2-3; D is perhaps TRBD1 or TRBD2 (5 bases each). With 3 bases removed from V and 0 bases from J, the gap between germline ends came to 13 bases. CDR1 is SGHDN and CDR2 is FVKESK in the germline V gene. The CDR3 is made up of 16 amino acids. The CDR3 nucleotides are TGTGCCAGCAGCCATAACCGGGACGCGAGCACAGATACGCAGTATTTT. This sequence encodes CASSHNRDASTDTQYF.

This chain uses TRBV7-8 with TRBJ2-5; 7 nucleotides agree with TRBD1. CDR3 length: 16 residues. J lost 2 bases, V lost 5 bases, and 11 bases had no gene match. The V gene's germline CDR1 is SGHVS and CDR2 FQNEAQ. The DNA for the CDR3 is TGTGCCAGCAGCCCGGACAGGATCCGCGGTCAAGAGACCCAGTACTTC. Amino acids: CASSPDRIRGQETQYF.

This sequence joins TRBV29-1 and TRBJ1-5; 7 bases map to TRBD1. The CDR3 sequence is 13 residues long. Trimming cost V 4 bases and J 5 bases; bases outside gene matches: 5. CDR1 and CDR2 from the germline V gene are SQVTM and ANQGSEA. CDR3 loop: CSVAGGGDQPQHF. The CDR3 DNA follows: TGCAGCGTTGCAGGGGGTGGGGATCAGCCCCAGCATTTT.

The chain employs TRBV9 and TRBJ1-6, with 9 nucleotides matching TRBD1. After removal of 0 bases from V and 8 bases from J, the junction contained 3 bases not matched to a gene. This CDR3 spans 15 amino acids. The germline CDR1 and CDR2 sequences are SGDLS and YYNGEE. CDR3 protein: CASSVGTGEDSPLHF. The DNA of the CDR3 is TGTGCCAGCAGCGTAGGGACAGGGGAGGATTCACCCCTCCACTTT.

This clonotype was seen ten or more times. The chain carries TRBV5-1 and TRBJ2-7, with unresolved D. Trimming stripped 2 bases from V and 5 bases from J, with 8 bases between. This CDR3 comprises 12 residues. Germline V gene data show CDR1 as SGHRS and CDR2 as YFSETQ. The CDR3 bases are TGCGCCAGCAGCTTCGACCCCCACGAGCAGTACTTC. Its translation: CASSFDPHEQYF. Based on the CDR3 plus reference TRBV5-1 and TRBJ2-7, the full variable domain is KAGVTQTPRYLIKTRGQQVTLSCSPISGHRSVSWYQQTPGQGLQFLFEYFSETQRNKGNFPGRFSGRQFSNSRSEMNVSTLELGDSALYLCASSFDPHEQYFGPGTRLTVT.

This clonotype was detected a few times. The V gene is TRBV4-2, the J gene TRBJ2-3; D unresolved. V lost 0 bases and J lost 6, with 7 bases in between. The V gene's germline CDR1 is LGHNA and CDR2 YNFKEQ. This CDR3 is built from 13 residues. The CDR3 region has the DNA TGTGCCAGCAGCCAAGATAAGCTTGATACGCAGTATTTT. Translating gives CASSQDKLDTQYF.